The clone carrying this TCR beta chain was found a few times. What it recognizes is unknown. TCRdb reprocessed the reads via MiXCR and lists one record per CDR3 protein. The sample yields fewer than 250,000 distinct CDR3 sequences, 9% to 15% seen once. The data are from a study of T cell repertoires in cytomegalovirus infection. Study details: From public TCR beta signatures came an indication of both CMV infection and matching HLA type. Whole-study findings and limits: CMV-specific TCR beta clonotypes restricted by HLA-C dominated the ex vivo response. Summed frequency of shared TCR beta families picked out CMV carriers who also had the relevant HLA.

This CDR3 comprises 13 residues. The ends were cut back, 0 bases at V and 6 bases at J, with 6 bases in the middle. Germline loops: CDR1 LGHNA, CDR2 YSLEER. The sequence derives from a human donor in good health (CMV status not recorded). Some clones in this sample may be carry-over from other donors' samples. Sequencing used PBMCs. The genes are TRBV4-3 and TRBJ2-4; D is undetermined. CDR3 loop: CASSQDSGNIQYF. The CDR3, as DNA: TGCGCCAGCAGCCAAGATTCCGGAAACATTCAGTACTTC.